Shown below are 19 T cell receptor beta chains from a single sample sequenced in a study of regulatory T cells in long-lasting Graves disease. Time point described: newly diagnosed GD, antithyroid drugs for less than 3 months. Extracted PBMC RNA gave rise to the TCR library. Investigators prepared the TCR beta libraries by applying iRepertoire HTBI primers and Arm-PCR of CDR3 regions. Each CDR3 protein gets one entry after TCRdb re-called the multiplex PCR reads with MiXCR. The sample contains about 200,000 distinct CDR3 sequences, approximately 19% of which appear only once. The data were also submitted as part of a second study, on T cells in Graves' hyperthyroidism and ophthalmopathy.

Sequenced here: peripheral blood mononuclear cells (PBMCs), sampled at new diagnosis, from a patient treated with antithyroid drugs. All receptors derive from a woman younger than 45 with Graves disease.

This clonotype was found a few times. This chain links TRBV6-1 with TRBJ2-1, with D unclear. The ends were cut back, 5 bases at V and 6 bases at J, with 20 bases in the middle. The germline V gene encodes CDR1 MNHNS and CDR2 SASEGT. CDR3 size: 16 residues. The CDR3 nucleotides read TGTGCCAGCAGTCCCCTATCTCTGGGCCAAGTCAATGAGCAGTTCTTC. It specifies CASSPLSLGQVNEQFF.

This clonotype occurred many times. This chain connects TRBV6-9 to TRBJ2-6; 14 nucleotides agree with TRBD2. Germline-derived CDR1 and CDR2 are MNHGY and SVAAGI. The CDR3 loop spans 18 amino acids. Unmatched junction bases numbered 1, after V lost 3 bases and J lost 0 bases. The CDR3 sequence: CASSYGLAGGSGANVLTF. CDR3 DNA: TGTGCCAGCAGTTACGGACTAGCGGGAGGCTCTGGGGCCAACGTCCTGACTTTC.

This clonotype was detected many times. The CDR3 protein is CASSLRVHPGTEAFF. The CDR3 DNA follows: TGTGCCAGCAGTTTACGAGTTCACCCGGGCACTGAAGCTTTCTTT. The chain joins TRBV28 to TRBJ1-1; the D is unclear. Trimming pared 2 bases from V and 4 bases from J, leaving 14 bases between. Germline CDR1 is MDHEN and CDR2 is SYDVKM. This CDR3 is built from 15 residues.

This sequence joins TRBV7-2 and TRBJ2-3; either TRBD1 or TRBD2 may supply D (6 bases each). V lost 2 bases, J lost 6 bases, and 12 bases lay in between. Per germline, CDR1 SGHTA and CDR2 FQGNSA. There are 14 residues in the CDR3. CDR3 protein: CASSLLRGADTQYF. Written as DNA, the CDR3 is TGTGCCAGCAGCTTATTAAGGGGGGCGGATACGCAGTATTTT. Supplemented by reference TRBV7-2 and TRBJ2-3, the full variable domain reads GAGVSQSPSNKVTEKGKDVELRCDPISGHTALYWYRQSLGQGLEFLIYFQGNSAPDKSGLPSDRFSAERTGGSVSTLTIQRTQQEDSAVYLCASSLLRGADTQYFGPGTRLTVL.

This clonotype was counted only a few times. The chain recombines TRBV2 with TRBJ2-3; the D is unclear. V dropped 6 bases and J dropped 6 bases, with 10 bases sitting between them. This CDR3 spans 12 amino acids. Germline V CDR1 and CDR2: SNHLY, FYNNEI. The CDR3 protein is CASRDPGDTQYF. The CDR3 region has the DNA TGTGCCAGCAGGGACCCGGGTGATACGCAGTATTTT.

For this clonotype: The junction shows a germline mismatch at one end, possibly a read error. The chain links TRBV19 to TRBJ2-7; D is possibly TRBD1 (6 bases). The CDR3 runs to 13 residues. The germline V gene encodes CDR1 LNHDA and CDR2 SQIVND (reference sequence). The CDR3 nucleotides read TGTGCCAGTAGTAGGCAGGGGACCTACGAGAAGTACTTC. Encoded protein: CASSRQGTYEKYF.

This clonotype was counted ten times or more. The chain couples TRBV7-9 to TRBJ2-7; tentatively, D is TRBD1 (7 bases). The CDR3 is 16 residues long. The ends were cut back, 2 bases at V and 4 bases at J, with 18 bases in the middle. Germline CDR1 SEHNR, CDR2 FQNEAQ (reference sequence). The CDR3 bases are TGTGCCAGCAGCTTACCTCTCTCAGGGGGGCGGTACGAGCAGTACTTC. Translating gives CASSLPLSGGRYEQYF.

This clonotype has a count of ten or more. The rearrangement joins TRBV2 to TRBJ2-3; D gene ambiguous. V lost 2 bases, J lost 3 bases, and 3 bases lay in between. This CDR3 comprises 12 residues. The germline gives CDR1 SNHLY, CDR2 FYNNEI. The CDR3 sequence is CASSESTDTQYF. The DNA of the CDR3 is TGTGCCAGCAGTGAATCAACAGATACGCAGTATTTT.

This clonotype was observed at least ten times. The chain has TRBV2 and TRBJ1-3; unclear D gene. Germline CDR1 is SNHLY and CDR2 is FYNNEI. Trimming shortened V by 6 bases and J by 7 bases, and 10 bases separated the two germline ends. CDR3 length equals 12 residues. This CDR3 reads CASSQGLNTIYF. CDR3 DNA sequence: TGTGCCAGCAGCCAAGGACTTAACACCATATATTTT.

This clonotype was seen at least ten times. This chain connects TRBV3-1 to TRBJ1-1, with D unresolved. Looked up from germline, CDR1 is LGHDT and CDR2 is YNNKEL (reference sequence). The CDR3 contains 16 residues. V was clipped by 0 bases and J by 4 bases, with 15 bases between them. The CDR3 DNA reads as TGTGCCAGCAGCCAAGATAGGGCCCCAATGGGCACTGAAGCTTTCTTT. Translated: CASSQDRAPMGTEAFF.

The chain links TRBV5-4 to TRBJ2-7; 7 bases fit TRBD2. The CDR3 has 16 amino acids. V lost 4 bases to trimming and J lost 0 bases; unmatched junction nucleotides: 10. Germline V lookup: CDR1 SGHNT, CDR2 YYREEE (reference sequence). In nucleotides, the CDR3 is TGTGCCAGCAGCAGGGCGGGGGACTCGAGCTCCTACGAGCAGTACTTC. Its protein product is CASSRAGDSSSYEQYF.

There are many counts of this clonotype. The rearrangement joins TRBV6-5 to TRBJ1-2, with D perhaps TRBD1 (5 bases). Germline V lookup: CDR1 MNHEY, CDR2 SVGAGI. CDR3 size: 15 residues. V lost 0 bases to trimming and J lost 8 bases, with 16 bases between them. The CDR3 spells CASSYSSTGLNGYTF. The CDR3 DNA follows: TGTGCCAGCAGTTACTCGAGTACGGGGCTAAACGGCTACACCTTC.

This clonotype turned up a few times. The genes are TRBV28 and TRBJ2-7; TRBD1 matches at 8 bases. There are 17 residues in the CDR3. Germline V lookup: CDR1 MDHEN, CDR2 SYDVKM. J gave up 3 bases and V 5 bases, and 15 bases lay outside the gene matches. CDR3 DNA sequence: TGTGCCAGCAGTCTCCAGTCCCCCGGACAGGGTGGCTACGAGCAGTACTTC. It yields the protein CASSLQSPGQGGYEQYF.

This clonotype came up many times. The chain combines TRBV7-9 with TRBJ2-1; 10 nucleotides line up with TRBD1. After removal of 4 bases from V and 7 bases from J, the junction contained 13 bases not matched to a gene. The CDR3 length is 17 residues. Per germline, CDR1 SEHNR and CDR2 FQNEAQ (reference sequence). CDR3 coding DNA: TGTGCCAGCAGCTCTCACATTTCAGGGACAGGGGATAATGAGCAGTTCTTC. This gives the protein CASSSHISGTGDNEQFF.

With regard to this clonotype: The conserved final phenylalanine or tryptophan is absent from the CDR3, which likely points to a read error. CDR3 sequence (DNA): TGCAGTGCTCCACTCCGGACGCAGAACACTGAAGCTTTCCTT. Amino acid sequence: CSAPLRTQNTEAFL. This chain uses TRBV20-1 with TRBJ1-1; D is unresolved. The ends were cut back, 5 bases at V and 1 base at J, with 14 bases in the middle. The V gene's germline CDR1 is DFQATT and CDR2 SNEGSKA (reference sequence). This CDR3 has 14 residues.

The table lists this clonotype with many counts. V is TRBV6-2 or TRBV6-3 and J is TRBJ2-5, with D hard to call. V was trimmed by 6 bases and J by 2 bases, leaving 7 bases between them. CDR3 length equals 12 residues. Germline-derived CDR1 and CDR2 are MNHEY and SVGEGT. This CDR3 is CASRDPQETQYF. CDR3 DNA sequence: TGTGCCAGCAGAGACCCTCAAGAGACCCAGTACTTC.

This clonotype has ten or more counts. The chain is built from TRBV7-3 and TRBJ1-1; possibly TRBD1 for D (6 bases). CDR1 and CDR2 (germline): SGHTA, FQGTGA. The CDR3 is 15 residues long. V was pared by 5 bases and J by 1 base, with 14 bases between. CDR3 nucleotides: TGTGCCAGCAGCATCGGACAGCGTTCGAACACTGAAGCTTTCTTT. Protein sequence: CASSIGQRSNTEAFF.

This clonotype was seen at least ten times. J is TRBJ2-5 and V is TRBV18; D is unresolved. The CDR3 runs 14 residues. V lost 0 bases and J 2 bases, leaving 7 bases between the germline ends. The germline CDR1 and CDR2 sequences are KGHSH and LQKENI. The CDR3 DNA reads as TGTGCCAGCTCACCACCCGGTACTCAAGAGACCCAGTACTTC. Translating it yields CASSPPGTQETQYF.

This clonotype was seen many times. The CDR3 sequence is CASSSTGSGANVLTF. The DNA for the CDR3 is TGTGCCAGCAGTTCGACAGGGTCTGGGGCCAACGTCCTGACTTTC. The V and J genes are TRBV12-3 or TRBV12-4 and TRBJ2-6, with TRBD1 identical over 7 bases. The CDR3 length is 15 residues. The V segment lost 4 bases and the J segment 1 base; nucleotides outside the gene matches: 1.